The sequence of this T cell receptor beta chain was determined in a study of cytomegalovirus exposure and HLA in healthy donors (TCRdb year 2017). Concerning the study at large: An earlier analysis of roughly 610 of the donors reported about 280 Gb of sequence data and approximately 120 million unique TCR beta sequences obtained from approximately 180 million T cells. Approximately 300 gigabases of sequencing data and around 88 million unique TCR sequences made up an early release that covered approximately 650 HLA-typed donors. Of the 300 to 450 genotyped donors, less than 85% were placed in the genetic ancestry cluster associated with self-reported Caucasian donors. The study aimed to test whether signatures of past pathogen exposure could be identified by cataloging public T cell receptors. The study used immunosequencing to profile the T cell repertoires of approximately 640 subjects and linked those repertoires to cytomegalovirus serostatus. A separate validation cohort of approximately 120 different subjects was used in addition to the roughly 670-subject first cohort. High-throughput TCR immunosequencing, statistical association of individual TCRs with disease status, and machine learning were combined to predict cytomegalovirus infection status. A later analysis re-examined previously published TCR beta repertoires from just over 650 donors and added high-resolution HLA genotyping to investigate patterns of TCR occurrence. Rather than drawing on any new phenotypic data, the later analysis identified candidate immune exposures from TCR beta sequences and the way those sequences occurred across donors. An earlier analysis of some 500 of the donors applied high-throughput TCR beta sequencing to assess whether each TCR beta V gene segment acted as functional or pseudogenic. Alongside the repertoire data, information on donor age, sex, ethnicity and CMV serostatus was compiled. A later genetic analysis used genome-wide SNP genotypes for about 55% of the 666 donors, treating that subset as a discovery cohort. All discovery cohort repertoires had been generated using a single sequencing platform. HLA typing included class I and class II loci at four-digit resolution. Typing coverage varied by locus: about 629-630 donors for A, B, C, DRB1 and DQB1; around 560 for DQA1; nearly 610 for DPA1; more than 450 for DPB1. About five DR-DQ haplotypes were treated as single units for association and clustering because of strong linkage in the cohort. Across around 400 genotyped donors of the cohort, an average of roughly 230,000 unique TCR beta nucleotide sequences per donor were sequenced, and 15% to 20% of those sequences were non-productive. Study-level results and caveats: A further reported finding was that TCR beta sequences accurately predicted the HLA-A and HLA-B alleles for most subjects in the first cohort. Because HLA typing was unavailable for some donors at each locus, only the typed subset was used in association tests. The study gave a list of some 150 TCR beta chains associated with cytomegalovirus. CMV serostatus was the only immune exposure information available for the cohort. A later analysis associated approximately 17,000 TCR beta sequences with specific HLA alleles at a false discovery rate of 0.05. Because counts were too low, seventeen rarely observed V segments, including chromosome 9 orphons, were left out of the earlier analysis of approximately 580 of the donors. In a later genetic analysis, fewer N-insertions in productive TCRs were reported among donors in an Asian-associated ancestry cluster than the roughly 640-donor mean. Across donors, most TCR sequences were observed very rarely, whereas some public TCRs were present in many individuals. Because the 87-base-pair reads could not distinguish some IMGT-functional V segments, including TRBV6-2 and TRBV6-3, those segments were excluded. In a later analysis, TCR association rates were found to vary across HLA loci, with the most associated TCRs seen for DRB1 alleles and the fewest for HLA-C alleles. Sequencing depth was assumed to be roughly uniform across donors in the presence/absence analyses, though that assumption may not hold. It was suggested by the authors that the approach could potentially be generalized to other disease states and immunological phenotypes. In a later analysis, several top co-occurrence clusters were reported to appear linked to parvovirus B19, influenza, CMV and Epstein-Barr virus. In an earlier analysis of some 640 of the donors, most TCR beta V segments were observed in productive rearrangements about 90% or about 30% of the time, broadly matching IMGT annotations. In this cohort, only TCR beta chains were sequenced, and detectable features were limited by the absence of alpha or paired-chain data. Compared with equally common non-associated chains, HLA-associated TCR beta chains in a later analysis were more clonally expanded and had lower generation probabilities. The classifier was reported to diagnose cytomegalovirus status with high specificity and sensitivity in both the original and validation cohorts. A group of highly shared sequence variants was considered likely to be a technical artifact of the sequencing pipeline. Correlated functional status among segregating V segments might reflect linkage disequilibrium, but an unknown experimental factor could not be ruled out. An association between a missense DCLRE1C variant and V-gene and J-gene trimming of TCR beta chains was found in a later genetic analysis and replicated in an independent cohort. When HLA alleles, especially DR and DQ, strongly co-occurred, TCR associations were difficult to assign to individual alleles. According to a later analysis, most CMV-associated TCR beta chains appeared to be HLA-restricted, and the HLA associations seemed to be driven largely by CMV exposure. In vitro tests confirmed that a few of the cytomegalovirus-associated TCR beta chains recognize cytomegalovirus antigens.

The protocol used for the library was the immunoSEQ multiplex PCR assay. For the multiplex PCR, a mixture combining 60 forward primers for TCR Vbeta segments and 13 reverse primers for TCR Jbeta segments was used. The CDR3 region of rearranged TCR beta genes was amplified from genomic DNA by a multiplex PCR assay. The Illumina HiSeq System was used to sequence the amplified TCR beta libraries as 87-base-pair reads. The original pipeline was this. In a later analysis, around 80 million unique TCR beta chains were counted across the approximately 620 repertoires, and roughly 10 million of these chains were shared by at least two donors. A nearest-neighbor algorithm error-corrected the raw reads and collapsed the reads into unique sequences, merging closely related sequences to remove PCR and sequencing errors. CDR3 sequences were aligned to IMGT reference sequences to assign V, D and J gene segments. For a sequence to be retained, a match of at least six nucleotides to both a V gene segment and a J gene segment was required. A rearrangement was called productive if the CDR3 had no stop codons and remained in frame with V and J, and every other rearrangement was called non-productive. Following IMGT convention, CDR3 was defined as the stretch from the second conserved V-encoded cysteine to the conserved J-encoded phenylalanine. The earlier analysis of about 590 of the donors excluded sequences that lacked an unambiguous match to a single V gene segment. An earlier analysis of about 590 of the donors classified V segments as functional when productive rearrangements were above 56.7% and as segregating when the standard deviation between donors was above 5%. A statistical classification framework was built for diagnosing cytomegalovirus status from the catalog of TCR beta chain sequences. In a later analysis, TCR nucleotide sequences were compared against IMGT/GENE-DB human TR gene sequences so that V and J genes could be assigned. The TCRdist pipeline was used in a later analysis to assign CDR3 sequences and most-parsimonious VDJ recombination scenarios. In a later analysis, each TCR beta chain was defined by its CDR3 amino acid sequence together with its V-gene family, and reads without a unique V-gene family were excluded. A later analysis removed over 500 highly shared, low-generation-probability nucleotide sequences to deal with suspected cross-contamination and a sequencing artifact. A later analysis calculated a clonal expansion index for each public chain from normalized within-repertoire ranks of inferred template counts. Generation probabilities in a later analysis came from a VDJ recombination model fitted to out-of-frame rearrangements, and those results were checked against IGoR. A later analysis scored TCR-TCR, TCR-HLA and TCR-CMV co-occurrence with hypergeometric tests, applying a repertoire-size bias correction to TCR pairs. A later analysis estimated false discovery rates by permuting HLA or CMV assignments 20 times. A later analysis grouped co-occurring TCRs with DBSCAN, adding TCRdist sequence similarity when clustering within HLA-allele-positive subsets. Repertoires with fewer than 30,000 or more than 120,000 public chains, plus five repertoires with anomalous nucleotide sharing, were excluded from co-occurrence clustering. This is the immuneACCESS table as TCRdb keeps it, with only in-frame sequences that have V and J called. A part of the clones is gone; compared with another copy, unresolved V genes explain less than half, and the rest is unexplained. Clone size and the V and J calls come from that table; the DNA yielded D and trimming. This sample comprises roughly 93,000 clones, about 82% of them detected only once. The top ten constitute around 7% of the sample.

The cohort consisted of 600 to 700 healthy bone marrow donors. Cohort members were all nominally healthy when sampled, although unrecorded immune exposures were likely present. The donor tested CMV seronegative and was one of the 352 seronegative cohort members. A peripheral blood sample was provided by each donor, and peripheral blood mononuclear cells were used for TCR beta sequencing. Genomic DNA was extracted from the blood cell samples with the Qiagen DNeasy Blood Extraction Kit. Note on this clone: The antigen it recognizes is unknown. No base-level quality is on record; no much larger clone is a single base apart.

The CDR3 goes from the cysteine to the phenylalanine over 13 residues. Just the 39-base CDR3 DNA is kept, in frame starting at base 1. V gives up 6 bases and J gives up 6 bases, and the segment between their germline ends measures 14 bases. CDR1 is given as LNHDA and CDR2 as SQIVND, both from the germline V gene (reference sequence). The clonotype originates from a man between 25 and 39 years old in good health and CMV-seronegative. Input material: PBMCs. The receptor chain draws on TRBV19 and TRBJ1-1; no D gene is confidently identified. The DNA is TGTGCCAGTAGGTCCAACTTGGGCCCTGAAGCTTTCTTT. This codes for CASRSNLGPEAFF.